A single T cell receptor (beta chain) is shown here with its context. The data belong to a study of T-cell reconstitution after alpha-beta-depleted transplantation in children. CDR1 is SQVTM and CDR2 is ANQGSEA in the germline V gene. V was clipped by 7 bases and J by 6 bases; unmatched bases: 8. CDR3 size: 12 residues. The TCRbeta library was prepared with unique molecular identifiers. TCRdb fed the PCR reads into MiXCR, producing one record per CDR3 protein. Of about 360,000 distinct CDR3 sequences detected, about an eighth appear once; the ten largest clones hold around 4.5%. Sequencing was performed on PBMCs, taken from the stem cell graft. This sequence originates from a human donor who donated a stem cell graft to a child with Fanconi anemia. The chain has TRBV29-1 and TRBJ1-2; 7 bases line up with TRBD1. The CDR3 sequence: CSGGTARDGYTF. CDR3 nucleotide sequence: TGCAGCGGGGGGACAGCGAGGGATGGCTACACCTTC. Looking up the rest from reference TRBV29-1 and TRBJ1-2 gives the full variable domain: SAVISQKPSRDICQRGTSLTIQCQVDSQVTMMFWYRQQPGQSLTLIATANQGSEATYESGFVIDKFPISRPNLTFSTLTVSNMSPEDSSIYLCSGGTARDGYTFGSGTRLTVV.